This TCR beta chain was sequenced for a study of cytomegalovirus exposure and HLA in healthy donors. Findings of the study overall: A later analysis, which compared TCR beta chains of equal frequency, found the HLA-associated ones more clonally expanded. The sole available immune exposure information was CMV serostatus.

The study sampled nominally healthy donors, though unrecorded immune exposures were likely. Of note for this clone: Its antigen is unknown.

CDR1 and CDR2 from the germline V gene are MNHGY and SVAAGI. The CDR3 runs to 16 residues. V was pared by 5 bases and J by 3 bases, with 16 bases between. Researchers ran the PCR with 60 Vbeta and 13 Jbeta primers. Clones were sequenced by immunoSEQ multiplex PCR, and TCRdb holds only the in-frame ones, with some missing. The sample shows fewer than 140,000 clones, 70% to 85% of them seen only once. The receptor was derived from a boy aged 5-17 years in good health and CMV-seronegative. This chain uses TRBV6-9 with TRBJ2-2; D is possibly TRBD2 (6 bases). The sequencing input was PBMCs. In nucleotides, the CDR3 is TGTGCCAGCAGTCGGGACTCCCATCCGGACACCGGGGAGCTGTTTTTT. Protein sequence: CASSRDSHPDTGELFF.